The rows below give T cell receptor beta chains drawn from one sample of a study of blood T cell repertoires in COVID-19. Profiling relied on immunoSEQ multiplex PCR, and the TCRdb table lists in-frame clones only, not all of them. The data show approximately 230,000 clones, roughly 88% seen once. Sequenced material: peripheral blood. These TCRs come from a woman in her 30s with COVID-19, enrolled during active disease. The conserved cysteine and the conserved F or W are not part of the CDR3 here.

v_call: TRBV7-2; j_call: TRBJ2-1; cdr3_length: 13; cdr3_aa: ASSLGVAGGDEQF
v_call: TRBV19; j_call: TRBJ1-1; cdr3_length: 15; cdr3_aa: ASSIDHRWESGSEAF
v_call: TRBV7-6; j_call: TRBJ1-1; cdr3_length: 8; cdr3_aa: ASSLQEAF
v_call: TRBV12-3/TRBV12-4; j_call: TRBJ2-3; cdr3_length: 11; cdr3_aa: ATGGSGEDTQY
v_call: TRBV3-1/TRBV3-2; j_call: TRBJ2-7; cdr3_length: 15; cdr3_aa: ASSRHGGADRAYEQY
v_call: TRBV7-9; j_call: TRBJ1-6; cdr3_length: 12; cdr3_aa: ASSLARDNSPLH
v_call: TRBV2; j_call: TRBJ1-1; cdr3_length: 10; cdr3_aa: ASSEQRTEAF
v_call: TRBV7-9; j_call: TRBJ2-3; cdr3_length: 11; cdr3_aa: ASSPGLADTQY
v_call: TRBV5-4; j_call: TRBJ2-3; cdr3_length: 14; cdr3_aa: ASSVMTSGNTDTQY
v_call: TRBV7-9; j_call: TRBJ2-1; cdr3_length: 12; cdr3_aa: ASSLSGGYNEQF
v_call: TRBV5-1; j_call: TRBJ2-5; cdr3_length: 14; cdr3_aa: ASSLARGNLGETQY
v_call: TRBV28; j_call: TRBJ2-7; cdr3_length: 12; cdr3_aa: ASSLPGLAEEQY
v_call: TRBV2; j_call: TRBJ1-2; cdr3_length: 12; cdr3_aa: ASSEAGQYYGYT
v_call: TRBV27; j_call: TRBJ2-3; cdr3_length: 16; cdr3_aa: ASSLIWSASGGAYTQY
v_call: TRBV4-1; j_call: TRBJ2-7; cdr3_length: 13; cdr3_aa: ASSQEQGAGYEQY
v_call: TRBV19; j_call: TRBJ1-2; cdr3_length: 16; cdr3_aa: ASSPLFGSGQGGDGYT
v_call: TRBV6-6; j_call: TRBJ2-5; cdr3_length: 14; cdr3_aa: ASSYSGRGTQETQY
v_call: TRBV9; j_call: TRBJ2-7; cdr3_length: 16; cdr3_aa: ASSVATGFGGQPYEQY
v_call: TRBV24-1; j_call: TRBJ1-1; cdr3_length: 12; cdr3_aa: ATSGAPGKNEAF
v_call: TRBV19; j_call: TRBJ1-5; cdr3_length: 12; cdr3_aa: ASRVGHGNQPQH
v_call: TRBV30; j_call: TRBJ1-1; cdr3_length: 9; cdr3_aa: AWSRYAEAF
v_call: TRBV6-6; j_call: TRBJ1-1; cdr3_length: 12; cdr3_aa: ASSLQGTPAVAF
v_call: TRBV3-1/TRBV3-2; j_call: TRBJ2-5; cdr3_length: 16; cdr3_aa: ASSQDGGHYRRQETQY
v_call: TRBV7-9; j_call: TRBJ1-5; cdr3_length: 10; cdr3_aa: ASSALGGSQH
v_call: TRBV24-1; j_call: TRBJ2-1; cdr3_length: 17; cdr3_aa: ATSDGFPSLAGGYNEQF
v_call: TRBV7-9; j_call: TRBJ1-6; cdr3_length: 12; cdr3_aa: ASSRGVRESPLH
v_call: TRBV10-1; j_call: TRBJ2-2; cdr3_length: 10; cdr3_aa: ASSETGEWLF
v_call: TRBV6-2/TRBV6-3; j_call: TRBJ2-4; cdr3_length: 11; cdr3_aa: ASSWRQVGTQY
v_call: TRBV5-6; j_call: TRBJ1-6; cdr3_length: 15; cdr3_aa: ASSLGGPGRYNSPLH
v_call: TRBV6-5; j_call: TRBJ1-1; cdr3_length: 12; cdr3_aa: ASSYSTGRAEAF
v_call: TRBV7-9; j_call: TRBJ1-1; cdr3_length: 12; cdr3_aa: ASSLVIGSTEAF
v_call: TRBV11-2; j_call: TRBJ2-3; cdr3_length: 13; cdr3_aa: ASRLLAGITDTQY